This T cell receptor beta chain emerged from a study of T cell changes during pregnancy in multiple sclerosis. The CDR3 length is 13 residues. V lost 2 bases to trimming and J lost 13 bases, with 15 bases between them. The germline V gene has CDR1 MNHEY and CDR2 SMNVEV (reference sequence). Only in-frame clones appear in the TCRdb table, and some are missing; sequencing was by immunoSEQ multiplex PCR. The sample yields some 100,000 clones, around nine tenths seen once. Sequences were derived from peripheral blood, sampled in the second trimester of pregnancy. The rearrangement links TRBV27 to TRBJ2-1; the D gene is possibly TRBD1 (6 bases). The clonotype was recovered from a female donor with multiple sclerosis, enrolled in a pregnancy study. The CDR3 sequence is CASSLGQRRNQFF. The CDR3 coding sequence is TGTGCCAGCAGTTTAGGACAGAGAAGAAATCAGTTCTTC.